This passage covers 29 T cell receptor beta chains from one sample sequenced in a study of cytomegalovirus exposure and HLA in healthy donors. PCR employed 60 Vbeta and 13 Jbeta primers. Only in-frame clones appear in the TCRdb table, and some are missing; sequencing was by immunoSEQ multiplex PCR. The sample consists of 200,000 to 250,000 clones, about 80% of them appearing once. What was sequenced was PBMCs. These receptors were obtained from a woman aged 35 to 49 in good health and CMV-seronegative.

J is TRBJ2-7 and V is TRBV27; D gene uncertain. The CDR3 extends over 11 amino acids. The germline V gene encodes CDR1 MNHEY and CDR2 SMNVEV (reference sequence). V was shortened by 4 bases and J by 3 bases, with 4 bases between the two germline ends. CDR3 coding DNA: TGTGCCAGCAGTTCCCTCTACGAGCAGTACTTC. Amino acid sequence: CASSSLYEQYF.

This clone is a singleton in its sample. The chain has TRBV5-8 and TRBJ1-1; maybe TRBD1 (5 bases). Germline V gives CDR1 SGHTS, CDR2 YDEGEE. This CDR3 comprises 14 residues. Trimming shortened V by 7 bases and J by 0 bases, and 13 bases separated the two germline ends. The CDR3 DNA sequence: TGTGCCAGCTTCGTCGGGGGATTGAACACTGAAGCTTTCTTT. Its translation: CASFVGGLNTEAFF.

This chain connects TRBV25-1 to TRBJ2-3; D may be TRBD1 (6 bases). Germline lookup yields CDR1 MGHDK and CDR2 SYGVNS. The CDR3 has 13 residues. V was shortened by 6 bases and J by 4 bases, with 11 bases between the two germline ends. In DNA, the CDR3 is TGTGCCAGCAGGTTGGGGGCGGCAGATACGCAGTATTTT. Encoded protein: CASRLGAADTQYF.

V and J are TRBV4-1 and TRBJ1-4; tentative D call: TRBD1 (5 bases). Germline V gene sequence: CDR1 MGHRA, CDR2 YSYEKL. Between the trimmed V and J ends, which lost 3 bases and 8 bases, there was a span of 10 bases. This CDR3 is built from 13 residues. The CDR3 region has the DNA TGCGCCAGCAGCCAGGCGGACACCGAAAAACTGTTTTTT. Translation gives CASSQADTEKLFF.

The V call is TRBV2, the J call TRBJ1-6; 7 bases are shared with TRBD1. The CDR3 is made up of 17 amino acids. Germline lookup yields CDR1 SNHLY and CDR2 FYNNEI. V was pared by 4 bases and J by 7 bases, with 13 bases of the junction left unmatched. CDR3 DNA sequence: TGTGCCAGCAGTGTGACAGGGACCCAGACTTTAAATTCACCCCTCCACTTT. It specifies CASSVTGTQTLNSPLHF.

The chain employs TRBV10-3 and TRBJ1-6; D may be TRBD1 (5 bases). Trimming stripped 3 bases from V and 3 bases from J, with 9 bases between. This CDR3 comprises 15 residues. Germline loops: CDR1 ENHRY, CDR2 SYGVKD. The CDR3 DNA follows: TGTGCCATCAGTGACAGGGCAGACTATAATTCACCCCTCCACTTT. It codes for CAISDRADYNSPLHF.

The chain joins TRBV20-1 to TRBJ1-2, with 7 bases that match TRBD1. Germline CDR1 reads DFQATT; CDR2 reads SNEGSKA (reference sequence). After removal of 6 bases from V and 8 bases from J, the junction contained 6 bases not matched to a gene. The CDR3 totals 11 residues. The CDR3 DNA is TGCAGTGCCGAGACAGGGCCCGGCTACACCTTC. This sequence encodes CSAETGPGYTF.

The V and J genes are TRBV5-1 and TRBJ2-3; D unclear. The CDR3 runs 13 residues. In germline, CDR1 is SGHRS, CDR2 YFSETQ. Trimming shortened V by 0 bases and J by 6 bases, and 8 bases separated the two germline ends. This CDR3 is CASSLVLGDTQYF. The DNA of the CDR3 is TGCGCCAGCAGCTTGGTCTTGGGCGATACGCAGTATTTT.

This clone was observed a handful of times. V is TRBV28 and J is TRBJ1-4; D uncertain. Germline assignment: CDR1 MDHEN and CDR2 SYDVKM. V lost 5 bases and J lost 5, with 9 bases in between. CDR3 size: 13 residues. For the CDR3, the DNA is TGTGCCAGCAGTCGCGGAGAAAATGAAAAACTGTTTTTT. Its protein is CASSRGENEKLFF.

This chain joins TRBV6-5 and TRBJ2-7; TRBD2 matches at 9 bases. Germline values: CDR1 MNHEY, CDR2 SVGAGI. The CDR3 loop spans 15 amino acids. V dropped 4 bases and J dropped 4; count of bases not matched to a gene: 8. The CDR3 here is CASSSLAGAGYEQYF. In DNA form, the CDR3 reads TGTGCCAGCAGTTCCTTAGCGGGGGCGGGGTACGAGCAGTACTTC.

This clone appeared a single time. The J gene is TRBJ2-5, the V gene TRBV6-1; TRBD2 is a possible D gene (5 bases). The CDR3 runs to 13 residues. CDR1 and CDR2 (germline): MNHNS, SASEGT. V was trimmed by 6 bases and J by 1 base, leaving 9 bases between them. As DNA, the CDR3 is TGTGCCAGCAGCAGAGGGAGCCAAGAGACCCAGTACTTC. It specifies CASSRGSQETQYF.

This clone was seen a few times. The V gene is TRBV7-9, the J gene TRBJ1-1; D ambiguous. V shed 5 bases and J shed 3 bases, with 7 bases lying between them. Per germline, CDR1 SEHNR and CDR2 FQNEAQ (reference sequence). The CDR3 contains 12 residues. The CDR3 sequence is CASSARDTEAFF. The DNA of the CDR3 is TGTGCCAGCAGCGCACGGGACACTGAAGCTTTCTTT.

The V call is TRBV5-1, the J call TRBJ2-7; possible D gene TRBD1, 7 bases. There are 16 residues in the CDR3. V was shortened by 1 base and J by 4 bases, with 18 bases between the two germline ends. Germline values: CDR1 SGHRS, CDR2 YFSETQ. The CDR3 nucleotides are TGCGCCAGCAGCTTGTTCAGGGGGGCAGATCCGTACGAGCAGTACTTC. It codes for CASSLFRGADPYEQYF.

This chain joins TRBV15 and TRBJ2-2; D might be TRBD1 (6 bases). The V gene's germline CDR1 is LNHNV and CDR2 YYDKDF (reference sequence). This CDR3 has 15 residues. V was trimmed by 1 base and J by 4 bases, leaving 10 bases between them. CDR3 DNA sequence: TGTGCCACCAGCAGAGTGTGGGGGCGCACCGGGGAGCTGTTTTTT. Its translation is CATSRVWGRTGELFF.

This chain links TRBV7-3 with TRBJ2-1; 9 nucleotides agree with TRBD2. V dropped 8 bases and J dropped 4; count of bases not matched to a gene: 3. The CDR3 is 13 amino acids. Germline V CDR1 and CDR2: SGHTA, FQGTGA. CDR3 coding DNA: TGTGCCAGCGGAGCGGGGGGTTACAATGAGCAGTTCTTC. It translates to CASGAGGYNEQFF.

The J gene is TRBJ2-2, the V gene TRBV9, with TRBD2 identical over 8 bases. The CDR3 is 17 amino acids. Germline lookup yields CDR1 SGDLS and CDR2 YYNGEE. Unmatched junction bases numbered 14, after V lost 3 bases and J lost 7 bases. CDR3 coding DNA: TGTGCCAGCAGCGCGGGGGGGGGCAGCTCGGTGATCGGGGAGCTGTTTTTT. The encoded protein is CASSAGGGSSVIGELFF.

This sequence joins TRBV28 and TRBJ1-6, with D perhaps matching TRBD1 (5 bases). The CDR3 is made up of 15 amino acids. The germline V and J ends were trimmed by 2 bases and 9 bases, with 14 bases remaining between them. The germline V gene has CDR1 MDHEN and CDR2 SYDVKM. CDR3 coding DNA: TGTGCCAGCAGTTTAACGGGGGGAGGGAGTTCACCCCTCCACTTT. It codes for CASSLTGGGSSPLHF.

The chain employs TRBV5-6 and TRBJ2-5, with unresolved D. Germline CDR1 is SGHDT and CDR2 is YYEEEE. The CDR3 sequence is 14 residues long. V was pared by 0 bases and J by 0 bases, with 6 bases between. The CDR3 region has the DNA TGTGCCAGCAGCTTGGGTCCGTACCAAGAGACCCAGTACTTC. It is translated as CASSLGPYQETQYF.

The gene calls are TRBV18 and TRBJ2-7; 7 bases map to TRBD1. The CDR3 consists of 13 residues. The germline gives CDR1 KGHSH, CDR2 LQKENI. The ends lost 3 bases at V and 4 bases at J; junction bases unmatched: 3. The CDR3 bases are TGTGCCAGCTCACCCTCGGACAGGTACGAGCAGTACTTC. Translating gives CASSPSDRYEQYF.

The CDR3 DNA sequence: TGTGCCAGCAGCCGGGACAGACAAGAGACCCAGTACTTC. This gives the protein CASSRDRQETQYF. The chain is built from TRBV11-2 and TRBJ2-5; 7 positions agree with TRBD1. The CDR3 has 13 amino acids. The germline gives CDR1 SGHAT, CDR2 FQNNGV. J was trimmed by 2 bases and V by 5 bases; bases with no gene match: 2.

This clone was seen a single time. The chain recombines TRBV27 with TRBJ2-1; no reliable D call. Trimming cost V 6 bases and J 5 bases, with 11 bases left between them. CDR1 is MNHEY and CDR2 is SMNVEV in the germline V gene (reference sequence). The CDR3 length is 13 residues. The CDR3 sequence: CASRESGDNEQFF. The DNA for the CDR3 is TGTGCCAGCAGGGAGAGTGGCGACAATGAGCAGTTCTTC.

This chain connects TRBV15 to TRBJ1-5; no firm D call. There are 13 residues in the CDR3. CDR1 is LNHNV and CDR2 is YYDKDF in the germline V gene (reference sequence). Trimming took off 3 bases at V and 3 bases at J, with 6 bases between the two ends. The CDR3 spells CATSRLINQPQHF. DNA of the CDR3: TGTGCCACCAGCAGGTTAATCAATCAGCCCCAGCATTTT.

This clone was counted once. The junction shows a germline mismatch at one end, possibly a read error. The rearrangement uses TRBV7-3 and TRBJ2-7; perhaps TRBD2 as D (5 bases). CDR3 length: 11 amino acids. The germline V gene encodes CDR1 SGHTA and CDR2 FQGTGA. Written as DNA, the CDR3 is TGTGCCAGCAGCTCCGGTGGGCGACTACGTTTC. Encoded protein: CASSSGGRLRF.

V and J are TRBV19 and TRBJ2-5; TRBD1 matches 9 bases. The CDR3 consists of 14 residues. V was clipped by 5 bases and J by 3 bases; unmatched bases: 4. The germline V gene has CDR1 LNHDA and CDR2 SQIVND (reference sequence). CDR3 nucleotide sequence: TGTGCCAGTAGTTCCCGGGACAGGGAAGAGACCCAGTACTTC. Amino acids: CASSSRDREETQYF.

This clone was detected only once. J is TRBJ1-2 and V is TRBV7-2; 8 bases map to TRBD1. This CDR3 has 14 amino acids. The junction had 5 bases not matched to a gene; V was cut back by 0 bases and J by 8 bases. Germline loops: CDR1 SGHTA, CDR2 FQGNSA. The CDR3 loop reads CASSLAQGAPGYTF. CDR3 in DNA: TGTGCCAGCAGCTTAGCTCAGGGGGCGCCCGGCTACACCTTC.

This chain links TRBV18 with TRBJ2-7, with D unresolved. The CDR3 sequence is 14 residues long. Germline V gene lookup returns CDR1 KGHSH and CDR2 LQKENI. V was cut by 3 bases and J by 2 bases, with 11 bases left in between. This chain's CDR3 is CASSPSGSAYEQYF. The DNA for the CDR3 is TGTGCCAGCTCACCCTCCGGGTCTGCCTACGAGCAGTACTTC. Complete variable domain (other parts from reference TRBV18 and TRBJ2-7): NAGVMQNPRHLVRRRGQEARLRCSPMKGHSHVYWYRQLPEEGLKFMVYLQKENIIDESGMPKERFSAEFPKEGPSILRIQQVVRGDSAAYFCASSPSGSAYEQYFGPGTRLTVT.

The V gene is TRBV7-9, the J gene TRBJ1-2; 7 bases are a match to TRBD1. The ends lost 5 bases at V and 1 base at J; junction bases unmatched: 10. Germline CDR1 SEHNR, CDR2 FQNEAQ (reference sequence). This CDR3 contains 16 residues. This CDR3 is CASSPGDSYYNYGYTF. The CDR3 DNA sequence: TGTGCCAGCAGCCCGGGGGACAGCTATTATAACTATGGCTACACCTTC.

V gene TRBV4-3 combines with J gene TRBJ2-1, with 9 bases fitting TRBD2. Germline CDR1 LGHNA, CDR2 YSLEER. CDR3 size: 15 residues. With 1 base clipped from V and 8 bases from J, the junction kept 6 bases outside the gene matches. The CDR3 here is CASSQVAGGMYEQFF. The CDR3 DNA follows: TGCGCCAGCAGCCAAGTTGCGGGGGGGATGTATGAGCAGTTCTTC.

The V gene is TRBV18, the J gene TRBJ2-2; 7 nucleotides agree with TRBD1. The J segment lost 3 bases and the V segment lost 1 base, leaving 2 bases of the junction unmatched. CDR3 length: 15 residues. Germline V CDR1 and CDR2: KGHSH, LQKENI. CDR3 DNA: TGTGCCAGCTCACCACTCACAGGGGACACCGGGGAGCTGTTTTTT. Translation: CASSPLTGDTGELFF.